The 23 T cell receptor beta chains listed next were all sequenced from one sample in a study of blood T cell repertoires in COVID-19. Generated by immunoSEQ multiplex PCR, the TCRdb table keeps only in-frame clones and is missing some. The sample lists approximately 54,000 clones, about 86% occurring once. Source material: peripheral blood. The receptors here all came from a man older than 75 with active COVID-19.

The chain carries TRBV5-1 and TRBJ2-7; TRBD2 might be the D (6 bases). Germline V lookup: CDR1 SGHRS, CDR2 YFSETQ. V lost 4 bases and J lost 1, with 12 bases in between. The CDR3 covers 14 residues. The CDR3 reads CASSRTEGSYEQYF. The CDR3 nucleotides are TGCGCCAGCAGCAGGACGGAGGGTTCCTACGAGCAGTACTTC.

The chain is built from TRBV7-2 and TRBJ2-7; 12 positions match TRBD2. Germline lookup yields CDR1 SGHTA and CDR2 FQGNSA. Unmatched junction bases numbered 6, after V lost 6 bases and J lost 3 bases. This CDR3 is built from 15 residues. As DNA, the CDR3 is TGTGCCAGCAGGGAAAGACTAGCGGGAGTCTACGAGCAGTACTTC. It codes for CASRERLAGVYEQYF. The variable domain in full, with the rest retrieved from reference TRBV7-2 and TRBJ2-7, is GAGVSQSPSNKVTEKGKDVELRCDPISGHTALYWYRQSLGQGLEFLIYFQGNSAPDKSGLPSDRFSAERTGGSVSTLTIQRTQQEDSAVYLCASRERLAGVYEQYFGPGTRLTVT.

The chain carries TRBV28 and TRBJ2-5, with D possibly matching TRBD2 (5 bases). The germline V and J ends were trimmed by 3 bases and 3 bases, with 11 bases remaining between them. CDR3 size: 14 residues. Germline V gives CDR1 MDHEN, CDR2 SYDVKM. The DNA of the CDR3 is TGTGCCAGCAGTTTCCAGACTATAAAAGAGACCCAGTACTTC. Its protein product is CASSFQTIKETQYF.

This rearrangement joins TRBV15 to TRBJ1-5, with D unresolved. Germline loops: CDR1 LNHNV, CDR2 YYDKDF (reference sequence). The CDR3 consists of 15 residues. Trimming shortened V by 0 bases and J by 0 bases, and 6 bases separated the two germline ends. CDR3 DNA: TGTGCCACCAGCAGAGACACCTATAGCAATCAGCCCCAGCATTTT. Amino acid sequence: CATSRDTYSNQPQHF.

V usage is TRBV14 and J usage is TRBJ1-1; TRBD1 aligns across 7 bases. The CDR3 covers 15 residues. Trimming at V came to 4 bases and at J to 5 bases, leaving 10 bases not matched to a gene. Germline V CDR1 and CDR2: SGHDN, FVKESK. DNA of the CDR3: TGTGCCAGCAGCCCATTAAGGGGGCGAAGGACTGAAGCTTTCTTT. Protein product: CASSPLRGRRTEAFF.

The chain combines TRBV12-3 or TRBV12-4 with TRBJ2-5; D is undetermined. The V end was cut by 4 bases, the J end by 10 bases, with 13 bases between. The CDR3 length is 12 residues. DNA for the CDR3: TGTGCCAGCAGTTCTGGGCCCAATTTCCAGTACTTC. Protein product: CASSSGPNFQYF.

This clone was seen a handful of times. The CDR3 bases are TGTGCCAGCAGTGAAACCTCGACAGGGATTAGTGGCTACACCTTC. As protein: CASSETSTGISGYTF. The gene calls are TRBV2 and TRBJ1-2; 7 positions agree with TRBD1. V gave up 2 bases and J gave up 7 bases; unmatched junction bases: 10. Germline CDR1 reads SNHLY; CDR2 reads FYNNEI. The CDR3 extends over 15 amino acids.

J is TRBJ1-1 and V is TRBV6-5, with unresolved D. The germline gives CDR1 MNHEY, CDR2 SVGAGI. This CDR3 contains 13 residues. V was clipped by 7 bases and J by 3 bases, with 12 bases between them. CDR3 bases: TGTGCCAGCACGAGAAATCAGGACACTGAAGCTTTCTTT. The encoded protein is CASTRNQDTEAFF.

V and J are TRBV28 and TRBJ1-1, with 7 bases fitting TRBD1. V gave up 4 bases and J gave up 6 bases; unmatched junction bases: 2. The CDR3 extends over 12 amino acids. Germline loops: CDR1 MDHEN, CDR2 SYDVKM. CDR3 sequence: CASSSTGAEAFF. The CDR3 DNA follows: TGTGCCAGCAGTTCCACAGGGGCTGAAGCTTTCTTT.

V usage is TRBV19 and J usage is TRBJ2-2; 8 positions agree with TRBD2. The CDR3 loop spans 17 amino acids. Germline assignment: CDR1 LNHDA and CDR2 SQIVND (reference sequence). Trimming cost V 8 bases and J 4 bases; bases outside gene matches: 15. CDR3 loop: CASRKTAGTRRTGELFF. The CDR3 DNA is TGTGCCAGTCGTAAAACAGCCGGGACTAGACGCACCGGGGAGCTGTTTTTT.

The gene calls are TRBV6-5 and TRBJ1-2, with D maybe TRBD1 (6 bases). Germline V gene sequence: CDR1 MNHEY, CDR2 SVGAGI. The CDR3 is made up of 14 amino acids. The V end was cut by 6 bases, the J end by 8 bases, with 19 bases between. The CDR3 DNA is TGTGCCAGCAGCACCCCGGGGGGCTTTTGGGGCTACACCTTC. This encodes CASSTPGGFWGYTF.

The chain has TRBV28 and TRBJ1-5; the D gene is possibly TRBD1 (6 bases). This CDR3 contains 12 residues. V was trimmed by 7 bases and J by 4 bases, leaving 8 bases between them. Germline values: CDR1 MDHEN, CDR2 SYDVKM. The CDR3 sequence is CASNQGNQPQHF. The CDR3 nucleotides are TGTGCCAGCAATCAGGGGAATCAGCCCCAGCATTTT.

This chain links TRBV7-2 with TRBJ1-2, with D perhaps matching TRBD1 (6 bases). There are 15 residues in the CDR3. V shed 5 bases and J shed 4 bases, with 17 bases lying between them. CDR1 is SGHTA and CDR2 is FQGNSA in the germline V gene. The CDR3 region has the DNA TGTGCCAGCAGCCCCCAGGGGATCCCCGGCTATGGCTACACCTTC. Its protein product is CASSPQGIPGYGYTF.

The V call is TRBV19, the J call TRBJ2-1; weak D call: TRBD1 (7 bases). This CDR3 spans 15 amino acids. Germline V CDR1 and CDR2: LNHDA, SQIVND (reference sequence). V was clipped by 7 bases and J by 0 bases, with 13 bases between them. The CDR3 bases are TGTGCCAGTATGCAGGGGGGCTTCTCCTACAATGAGCAGTTCTTC. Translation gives CASMQGGFSYNEQFF.

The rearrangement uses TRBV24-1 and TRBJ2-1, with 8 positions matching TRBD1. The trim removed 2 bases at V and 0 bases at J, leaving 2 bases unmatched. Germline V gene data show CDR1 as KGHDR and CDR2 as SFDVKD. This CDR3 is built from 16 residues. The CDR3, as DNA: TGTGCCACCAGTGATTCAGGGGGCAACTCCTACAATGAGCAGTTCTTC. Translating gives CATSDSGGNSYNEQFF.

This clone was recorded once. CDR3: CATAPGYGYTF. The CDR3 DNA reads TGTGCCACAGCGCCGGGGTATGGCTACACCTTC. The V gene is TRBV28, the J gene TRBJ1-2; D is unclear. This CDR3 is built from 11 residues. The V and J ends lost 10 bases and 5 bases respectively, with 11 bases between them. Germline V CDR1 and CDR2: MDHEN, SYDVKM.

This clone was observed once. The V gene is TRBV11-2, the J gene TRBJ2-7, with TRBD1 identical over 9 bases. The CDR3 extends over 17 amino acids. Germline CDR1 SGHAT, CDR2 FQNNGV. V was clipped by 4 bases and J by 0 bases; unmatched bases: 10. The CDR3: CASSSALGQGISYEQYF. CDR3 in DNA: TGTGCCAGCAGCTCGGCGTTGGGACAGGGAATCTCCTACGAGCAGTACTTC.

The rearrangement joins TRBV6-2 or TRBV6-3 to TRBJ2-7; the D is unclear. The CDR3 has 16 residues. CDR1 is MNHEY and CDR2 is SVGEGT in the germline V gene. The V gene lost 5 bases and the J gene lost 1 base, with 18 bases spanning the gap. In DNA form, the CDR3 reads TGTGCCAGCAGTCGAGATTGGGCGCCACTTTCCTACGAGCAGTACTTC. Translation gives CASSRDWAPLSYEQYF.

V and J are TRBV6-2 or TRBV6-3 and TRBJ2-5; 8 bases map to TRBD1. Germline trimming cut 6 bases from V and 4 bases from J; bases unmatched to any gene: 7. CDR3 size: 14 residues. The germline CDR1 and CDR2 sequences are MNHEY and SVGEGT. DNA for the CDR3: TGTGCCAGCAGCCGCGACAGGGGAGGAGAGACCCAGTACTTC. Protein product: CASSRDRGGETQYF.

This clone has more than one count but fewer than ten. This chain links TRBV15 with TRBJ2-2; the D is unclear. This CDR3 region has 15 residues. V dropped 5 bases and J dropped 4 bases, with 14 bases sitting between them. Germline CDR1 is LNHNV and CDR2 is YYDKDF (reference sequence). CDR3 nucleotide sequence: TGTGCCACCAGCTCTCCGTATCCGAGCACCGGGGAGCTGTTTTTT. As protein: CATSSPYPSTGELFF.

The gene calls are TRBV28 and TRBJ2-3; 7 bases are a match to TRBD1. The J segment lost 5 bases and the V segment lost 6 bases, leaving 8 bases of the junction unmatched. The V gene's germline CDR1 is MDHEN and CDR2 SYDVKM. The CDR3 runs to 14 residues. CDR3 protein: CASRLRGRLDTQYF. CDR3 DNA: TGTGCCAGCAGACTTAGGGGGCGCCTAGATACGCAGTATTTT.

The chain's CDR3 is CASSEQGAPGNQPQHF. CDR3 nucleotides: TGTGCCAGCAGCGAACAGGGGGCACCGGGCAATCAGCCCCAGCATTTT. The chain links TRBV5-6 to TRBJ1-5; 9 bases align to TRBD1. The CDR3 has 16 residues. Germline lookup yields CDR1 SGHDT and CDR2 YYEEEE. The V and J ends lost 4 bases and 2 bases, in that order; junction bases with no gene match: 7.

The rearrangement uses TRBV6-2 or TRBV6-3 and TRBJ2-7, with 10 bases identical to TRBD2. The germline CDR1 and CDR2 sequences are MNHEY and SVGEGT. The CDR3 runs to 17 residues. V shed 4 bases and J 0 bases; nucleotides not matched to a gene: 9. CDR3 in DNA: TGTGCCAGCAGTTTGAGGAGCGGGAGGGCGAGCTCCTACGAGCAGTACTTC. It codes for CASSLRSGRASSYEQYF.